This TCR beta chain was sequenced in a study of identifying expanded T cells in peripheral blood. General study findings and limits: Variance in clone template counts between roughly two-week samples significantly increased with total template count across all healthy donors. Around 1.2 clones differed between technical replicates, versus approximately 16 and 19 over time.

Some clones are missing from TCRdb's copy, which holds only in-frame ones; the method was immunoSEQ multiplex PCR. This sample has around 100,000 clones, with 75% to 90% found just once. As regards this clone: Its matching antigen is unknown.

During the collection period, no donor immune events like infections were recorded. The junction had 11 bases not matched to a gene; V was cut back by 2 bases and J by 7 bases. The CDR3 covers 16 residues. Germline lookup yields CDR1 SGHKS and CDR2 YYEKEE (reference sequence). The gene calls are TRBV5-5 and TRBJ1-4; 7 nucleotides match TRBD1. The sequencing sample was made of blood. This TCR was sampled from a person aged 18 to 69 in good health. CDR3 in DNA: TGTGCCAGCAGCTTTATGTGGGGTCAGGGGGGTGAAAAACTGTTTTTT. It encodes CASSFMWGQGGEKLFF.